This T cell receptor (beta chain) comes out of a study of blood T cells in healthy people across ages. With regard to this clonotype: Its antigen is undetermined.

Those donating, healthy Caucasian individuals from Russia, were aged roughly 6 to 95. V lost 0 bases and J lost 2, with 18 bases in between. Germline assignment: CDR1 SGHKS and CDR2 YYEKEE (reference sequence). This CDR3 has 19 residues. Study-level points and caveats: Strong correlation was found linking TCR beta diversity to naive T cell percentage. More naive CD4+ cells and higher diversity were found in long-lived than in aged donors. Significant beta diversity loss was already apparent by age approximately 40, declining roughly linearly.

A sample-barcoded 5' primer and a J-beta primer mix were used in a second PCR of about 7 to 12 cycles. TCRdb used MiXCR to reprocess the 5' RACE reads, holding one entry per CDR3 protein. The repertoire has 1.8 million or so distinct CDR3 sequences, roughly 43% of them found once; the top ten carry about 21%. The specimen was blood. The TCR originated in a human donor in good health. This chain links TRBV5-5 with TRBJ1-6, with D uncertain. CDR3 DNA: TGTGCCAGCAGCTTGGCAGATTTGACGAGAGACCCCTATAATTCACCCCTCCACTTT. It specifies CASSLADLTRDPYNSPLHF.